The rows below give T cell receptor beta chains drawn from one sample of a study of blood T cell repertoires in COVID-19. Sequencing was performed with immunoSEQ multiplex PCR; in TCRdb, only in-frame clones are kept and a portion is missing. Of about 11,000 clones listed, 90% are singletons. Sequences were obtained from peripheral blood. Receptors originate from a human donor in a cohort sampled during active COVID-19. CDR3s include the opening cysteine and the closing phenylalanine or tryptophan. D genes are given only for firm matches. Part of the rows lack a size; the others show once, few, many or a class for expanded clones.

d_call,j_call,clone_size,v_call,cdr3_aa,cdr3_nt
TRBD2,TRBJ2-7,few,TRBV5-6,CASSFASGGLNREQYF,TGTGCCAGCAGCTTCGCTAGCGGGGGCCTCAACCGGGAGCAGTACTTC
TRBD2,TRBJ2-1,NA,TRBV9,CASSSSGGTSARSSYNEQFF,TGTGCCAGCAGCTCCTCGGGGGGGACTAGCGCCCGGAGCTCCTACAATGAGCAGTTCTTC
TRBD2,TRBJ2-3,NA,TRBV5-1,CASSLGASGGPDTQYF,TGCGCCAGCAGCTTGGGGGCTAGCGGGGGCCCAGATACGCAGTATTTT
NA,TRBJ1-4,once,TRBV30,CAWSVRRPGEKLFF,TGTGCCTGGAGTGTACGGCGACCAGGCGAAAAACTGTTTTTT
NA,TRBJ2-5,NA,TRBV7-8,CASSPPYQETQYF,TGTGCCAGCAGCCCTCCGTACCAAGAGACCCAGTACTTC
TRBD1,TRBJ2-7,NA,TRBV5-1,CASSYWTGVSYEQYF,TGCGCCAGCAGCTATTGGACAGGGGTTTCGTACGAGCAGTACTTC
NA,TRBJ1-6,medium-sized,TRBV7-9,CASSKGDIGSPLHF,TGTGCCAGCAGCAAGGGGGACATTGGTTCACCCCTCCACTTT
TRBD1,TRBJ1-1,NA,TRBV15,CATSRDRANTEAFF,TGTGCCACCTCCCGGGACAGGGCGAACACTGAAGCTTTCTTT
TRBD1,TRBJ1-6,few,TRBV9,CASSVAGTGDSPLHF,TGTGCCAGCAGCGTAGCCGGGACAGGGGATTCACCCCTCCACTTT
TRBD2,TRBJ2-5,once,TRBV5-4,CASRVLAGQETQYF,TGTGCCAGCAGAGTCCTAGCGGGGCAAGAGACCCAGTACTTC
NA,TRBJ2-3,NA,TRBV10-2,CASSRDFSTDTQYF,TGCGCCAGCAGCCGGGACTTCAGCACAGATACGCAGTATTTT
NA,TRBJ1-3,NA,TRBV3-1/TRBV3-2,CASSQGPGGTGNTIYF,TGTGCCAGCAGCCAAGGTCCGGGGGGAACTGGAAACACCATATATTTT
TRBD1,TRBJ2-7,NA,TRBV9,CASSVGDRVLSYEQYF,TGTGCCAGCAGCGTAGGGGACAGGGTTTTATCCTACGAGCAGTACTTC
NA,TRBJ1-2,once,TRBV5-8,CASSGGTDYGYTF,TGTGCCAGCAGCGGGGGGACGGACTATGGCTACACCTTC
NA,TRBJ1-2,NA,TRBV7-8,CASSAARTRGGHGYTF,TGTGCCAGCAGCGCAGCCAGGACCAGAGGGGGTCATGGCTACACCTTC
NA,TRBJ1-5,NA,TRBV28,CASRKGQEVGNQPQHF,TGTGCCAGCCGCAAGGGTCAGGAGGTAGGAAATCAGCCCCAGCATTTT
TRBD1,TRBJ1-2,NA,TRBV5-1,CASSLALGQGAGYTF,TGCGCCAGCAGCTTGGCCCTAGGACAGGGGGCAGGCTACACCTTC
TRBD2,TRBJ2-5,NA,TRBV11-3,CASSSPLAGGREETQYF,TGTGCCAGCAGCTCCCCCTTAGCGGGGGGACGGGAGGAGACCCAGTACTTC
NA,TRBJ2-5,NA,TRBV19,CASSMGGGETQYF,TGTGCCAGTAGTATGGGAGGTGGAGAGACCCAGTACTTC
NA,TRBJ1-2,NA,TRBV6-1,CASSEGSRRRGGYTF,TGTGCCAGCAGTGAAGGTAGCAGGAGGAGGGGAGGCTACACCTTC
TRBD1,TRBJ1-5,NA,TRBV7-8,CASSLDRGGQPQHF,TGTGCCAGCAGCTTAGACAGGGGAGGTCAGCCCCAGCATTTT
NA,TRBJ1-5,few,TRBV7-9,CASSSWSSPQHF,TGTGCCAGCAGCTCCTGGTCGAGCCCCCAGCATTTT
NA,TRBJ2-7,NA,TRBV7-6,CASSLVKGGHEQYF,TGTGCCAGCAGCTTAGTTAAAGGGGGACACGAGCAGTACTTC
TRBD1,TRBJ1-2,NA,TRBV6-4,CATQPGQGRALGYTF,TGTGCCACCCAACCGGGACAGGGGAGAGCACTTGGCTACACCTTC
NA,TRBJ2-7,NA,TRBV19,CASTQGSYEQYF,TGTGCCAGTACCCAGGGGTCCTACGAGCAGTACTTC
TRBD2,TRBJ2-2,NA,TRBV9,CASSVPGLAGVDTGELFF,TGTGCCAGCAGCGTCCCGGGACTAGCGGGGGTTGACACCGGGGAGCTGTTTTTT
TRBD1,TRBJ2-7,NA,TRBV2,CASSLPVGKGASYEQYF,TGTGCCAGCAGTCTCCCGGTTGGAAAGGGGGCCTCCTACGAGCAGTACTTC
TRBD2,TRBJ2-7,NA,TRBV3-1/TRBV3-2,CASSIRTSGGGSQYF,TGTGCCAGCAGCATTCGGACTAGCGGGGGCGGCTCGCAGTACTTC
NA,TRBJ2-5,once,TRBV7-2,CASSPMLGGAYQETQYF,TGTGCCAGCAGCCCTATGCTCGGGGGTGCGTACCAAGAGACCCAGTACTTC
NA,TRBJ2-7,NA,TRBV5-4,CASSLRSFDRPYEQYF,TGTGCCAGCAGCTTACGATCCTTTGACAGGCCCTACGAGCAGTACTTC
TRBD1,TRBJ1-1,NA,TRBV4-3,CASSQAFLGGEWEAFF,TGCGCCAGCAGCCAAGCCTTCTTAGGGGGCGAGTGGGAAGCTTTCTTT
TRBD1,TRBJ1-2,NA,TRBV6-5,CASSLDREFGYTF,TGTGCCAGCAGCCTCGACAGGGAATTTGGCTACACCTTC
NA,TRBJ1-5,NA,TRBV19,CASSPRTVTNQPQHF,TGTGCCAGTAGTCCGCGAACAGTAACCAATCAGCCCCAGCATTTT
NA,TRBJ1-1,NA,TRBV18,CASSSWTAGATEAFF,TGTGCCAGCTCATCATGGACAGCGGGAGCCACTGAAGCTTTCTTT
NA,TRBJ2-1,NA,TRBV5-1,CASSSYRRQEQFF,TGCGCCAGCAGCTCCTACCGGAGGCAGGAGCAGTTCTTC
NA,TRBJ1-4,NA,TRBV4-2,CASSQEAGQSVFF,TGTGCCAGCAGCCAAGAAGCCGGACAGTCGGTGTTTTTT
NA,TRBJ1-1,NA,TRBV9,CASSVATYTEAFF,TGTGCCAGCAGCGTAGCCACATACACTGAAGCTTTCTTT
NA,TRBJ1-4,NA,TRBV7-2,CASSFGGAHNEKLFF,TGTGCCAGCAGCTTTGGAGGGGCCCATAATGAAAAACTGTTTTTT
NA,TRBJ1-1,NA,TRBV5-8,CASSLWQEAFF,TGTGCCAGCAGCTTGTGGCAGGAAGCTTTCTTT
TRBD1,TRBJ1-3,once,TRBV7-2,CASSSNQGGGTLSGNTIYF,TGTGCCAGCAGCTCGAATCAAGGGGGCGGCACCCTCTCTGGAAACACCATATATTTT
TRBD2,TRBJ2-3,NA,TRBV3-1/TRBV3-2,CASSLAGGHPRSDTQYF,TGTGCCAGCAGCCTCGCGGGGGGCCACCCCCGGTCAGATACGCAGTATTTT
TRBD1,TRBJ1-1,NA,TRBV5-4,CASSFRDRVNPEAFF,TGTGCCAGCAGCTTCCGGGACAGGGTGAATCCTGAAGCTTTCTTT
TRBD1,TRBJ1-6,NA,TRBV18,CASSLGQGARNSPLHF,TGTGCCAGCTCACTGGGACAGGGGGCGAGGAATTCACCCCTCCACTTT
NA,TRBJ1-1,once,TRBV5-1,CASSLGAGLEAEAFF,TGCGCCAGCAGCTTGGGTGCGGGGCTAGAGGCTGAAGCTTTCTTT
NA,TRBJ1-2,NA,TRBV2,CASSGTFYGYTF,TGTGCCAGCAGTGGGACATTTTATGGCTACACCTTC
NA,TRBJ2-1,NA,TRBV2,CASGSRGEVNEQFF,TGTGCCAGCGGCTCGCGGGGAGAGGTTAATGAGCAGTTCTTC
NA,TRBJ1-2,NA,TRBV6-1,CASSEIGGVGGYTF,TGTGCCAGCAGTGAGATTGGGGGGGTGGGTGGCTACACCTTC
NA,TRBJ1-1,NA,TRBV30,CAWSRGTVNTEAFF,TGTGCCTGGAGTCGGGGGACGGTGAACACTGAAGCTTTCTTT
TRBD2,TRBJ2-3,NA,TRBV5-6,CASSLSLAAGDTQYF,TGTGCCAGCAGCTTGTCGCTAGCGGCCGGGGATACGCAGTATTTT
TRBD1,TRBJ2-2,NA,TRBV9,CASSIRDRSNTGELFF,TGTGCCAGCAGCATCCGGGACAGATCGAACACCGGGGAGCTGTTTTTT
NA,TRBJ2-2,NA,TRBV6-5,CASSYRGENTGELFF,TGTGCCAGCAGTTACCGGGGTGAGAACACCGGGGAGCTGTTTTTT
TRBD1,TRBJ1-1,NA,TRBV6-5,CASSTETGPTEAFF,TGTGCCAGCAGTACCGAGACAGGGCCCACTGAAGCTTTCTTT
NA,TRBJ2-7,NA,TRBV6-5,CASSYSQGFYEQYF,TGTGCCAGCAGTTACTCGCAGGGTTTCTACGAGCAGTACTTC
NA,TRBJ2-3,NA,TRBV4-1,CASSHPNSGDTQYF,TGCGCCAGCAGCCACCCCAACAGCGGAGATACGCAGTATTTT
TRBD1,TRBJ2-5,few,TRBV6-5,CASSYRTGEETQYF,TGTGCCAGCAGTTACAGGACAGGGGAAGAGACCCAGTACTTC
NA,TRBJ1-3,once,TRBV7-9,CASSLVGRGANTIYF,TGTGCCAGCAGCTTAGTGGGACGCGGGGCAAACACCATATATTTT
TRBD2,TRBJ2-1,NA,TRBV5-1,CASSLAGVGYNEQFF,TGCGCCAGCAGCTTAGCGGGGGTAGGCTACAATGAGCAGTTCTTC
NA,TRBJ1-4,NA,TRBV5-6,CASSSEGRANEKLFF,TGTGCCAGCAGCTCAGAGGGTCGGGCTAATGAAAAACTGTTTTTT
NA,TRBJ1-3,NA,TRBV6-1,CASSDGQRYYSGNTIYF,TGTGCCAGCAGTGATGGACAGCGATACTACTCTGGAAACACCATATATTTT